This T cell receptor (beta chain) was sequenced for a study of early T cells in non-severe SARS-CoV-2 infection. Turning to the study itself: RNA in bulk from unsorted whole blood was sequenced, and chains were unpaired.

Overall study results and limits: Clonotype matching in VDJdb favored anti-spike CD8 responses and did not capture private and CD4 specificities.

This CDR3 has 14 amino acids. In germline, CDR1 is ENHRY, CDR2 SYGVKD. V shed 7 bases, J shed 2 bases, and the junction held 7 bases outside the gene matches. Individual cDNA molecules received unique molecular identifiers. Using its own MiXCR run on the 5' RACE reads, TCRdb lists one record per CDR3 protein. The sample carries about 52,000 distinct CDR3 sequences, roughly 11% recorded once. This clonotype was recorded a few times. Antigen: not known. This TCR was sampled from an adult who was a healthcare worker with PCR-confirmed SARS-CoV-2 infection or an uninfected control (not recorded which). What was sequenced was whole blood. This rearrangement joins TRBV10-3 to TRBJ2-7; 8 bases are a match to TRBD1. The CDR3 coding sequence is TGTGCCATCAACCCGACAGGGGCGCCCTACGAGCAGTACTTC. Translating gives CAINPTGAPYEQYF.